This T cell receptor beta chain was documented in a study of blood T cell repertoires in COVID-19. Background on the study: PBMCs, B-cell-depleted T cells, or T cells provided the cDNA or gDNA that made up the material.

The cohort comprised adults aged roughly 18 to 100 years residing in about two dozen US areas. Symptom resolution, clearance, or two negative PCRs marked the recovered donors of Cohort 3. Unmatched junction bases numbered 2, after V lost 6 bases and J lost 7 bases. The CDR3 totals 11 residues. Using immunoSEQ multiplex PCR, the repertoire was profiled, and TCRdb retains in-frame clones only, with some absent. Among over 200,000 clones, 80% to 90% were seen once, and the ten largest hold under 2.5%. The receptor comes from a woman between 45 and 60 years old who had recovered from COVID-19. The sequencing input was PBMCs or T cells enriched from blood (not recorded which). The chain combines TRBV12-3 or TRBV12-4 with TRBJ1-2; 7 bases are shared with TRBD1. This CDR3 reads CASRRQGGYTF. CDR3 in DNA: TGTGCCAGCAGAAGACAGGGTGGCTACACCTTC.